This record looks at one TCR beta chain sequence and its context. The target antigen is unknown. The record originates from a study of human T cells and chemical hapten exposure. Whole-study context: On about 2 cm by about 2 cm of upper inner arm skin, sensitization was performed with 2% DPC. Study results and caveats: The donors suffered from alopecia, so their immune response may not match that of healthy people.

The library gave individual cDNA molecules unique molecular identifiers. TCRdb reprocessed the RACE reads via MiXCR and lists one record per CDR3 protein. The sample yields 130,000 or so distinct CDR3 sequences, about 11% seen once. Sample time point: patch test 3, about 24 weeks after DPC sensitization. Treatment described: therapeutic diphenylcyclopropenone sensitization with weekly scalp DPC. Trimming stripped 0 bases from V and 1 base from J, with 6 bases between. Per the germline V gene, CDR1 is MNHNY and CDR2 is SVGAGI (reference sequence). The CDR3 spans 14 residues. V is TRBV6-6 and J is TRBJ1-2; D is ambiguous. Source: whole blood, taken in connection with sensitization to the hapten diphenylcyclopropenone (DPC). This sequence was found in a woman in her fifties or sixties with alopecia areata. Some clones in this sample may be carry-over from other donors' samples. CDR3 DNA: TGTGCCAGCAGTTACTCAAGTAGTAACTATGGCTACACCTTC. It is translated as CASSYSSSNYGYTF.